This entry lists 32 T cell receptor beta chains sequenced from one sample in a study of monozygotic twins with inflammatory bowel disease. Each CDR3 protein gets one entry in TCRdb, which reprocessed the 5' RACE reads and gives no DNA. This sample lists approximately 400,000 distinct CDR3 sequences; its ten largest clones have just over 2.5%. Sequencing used blood. These TCRs come from a human donor with ulcerative colitis or Crohn's disease, or a healthy co-twin of an affected twin (not recorded which).

CDR3 amino acids: CASSRGPGQGYEQYF. V is TRBV4-3 and J is TRBJ2-7; TCRdb returns TRBD1, unconfirmable since there is no DNA. There are 15 residues in the CDR3. Germline CDR1 is LGHNA and CDR2 is YSLEER.

The chain uses TRBV6-5 and TRBJ2-7. Germline loops: CDR1 MNHEY, CDR2 SVGAGI. The CDR3 consists of 12 residues. The CDR3 reads CAVQDGSYEQYF.

J is TRBJ2-2 and V is TRBV5-1; there is no DNA to check the TCRdb D call of TRBD2. CDR1 and CDR2 from the germline V gene are SGHRS and YFSETQ. This CDR3 is 16 amino acids long. The CDR3 sequence: CASSSTGLANTGELFF.

The J gene is TRBJ2-2, the V gene TRBV4-3. CDR1 and CDR2 from the germline V gene are LGHNA and YSLEER. This CDR3 contains 15 residues. CDR3 amino acids: CASSQPLPRPGELFF.

The rearrangement joins TRBV12-3 or TRBV12-4 to TRBJ2-1. This CDR3 has 15 amino acids. The CDR3 here is CASIIGLSTYNEQFF.

The chain couples TRBV27 to TRBJ2-1; TCRdb picks TRBD1, but there is no DNA to check that call. CDR3 length: 15 amino acids. Germline-derived CDR1 and CDR2 are MNHEY and SMNVEV (reference sequence). CDR3 amino acids: CASSLRGLAGNEQFF.

The rearrangement joins TRBV6-2 or TRBV6-3 to TRBJ1-1. Germline V gives CDR1 MNHEY, CDR2 SVGEGT. This CDR3 spans 13 amino acids. CDR3 sequence reads: CASSYSPNGEAFF.

The chain carries TRBV5-1 and TRBJ2-7; TCRdb gives TRBD1 as the D gene, but with no DNA this cannot be confirmed. This CDR3 is built from 15 residues. CDR1 is SGHRS and CDR2 is YFSETQ in the germline V gene. The CDR3 reads CASSLDRGKAYEQYF. Combining the CDR3 with reference TRBV5-1 and TRBJ2-7 gives the whole variable domain KAGVTQTPRYLIKTRGQQVTLSCSPISGHRSVSWYQQTPGQGLQFLFEYFSETQRNKGNFPGRFSGRQFSNSRSEMNVSTLELGDSALYLCASSLDRGKAYEQYFGPGTRLTVT.

This rearrangement joins TRBV20-1 to TRBJ1-3. CDR3 length: 12 residues. Germline lookup yields CDR1 DFQATT and CDR2 SNEGSKA (reference sequence). The CDR3 reads CSAREIGNTIYF.

V gene TRBV7-6 combines with J gene TRBJ2-3; there is no DNA to check the TCRdb D call of TRBD1. In germline, CDR1 is SGHVS, CDR2 FNYEAQ. The CDR3 has 14 residues. The CDR3 sequence: CASSYRVSTDTQYF.

The chain combines TRBV5-1 with TRBJ1-1; the TCRdb call, TRBD1, lacks DNA for checking. Germline CDR1 is SGHRS and CDR2 is YFSETQ. The CDR3 loop spans 14 amino acids. The CDR3 region is CASSFLQGNTEAFF.

The CDR3 loop is CAISPGGDIYEQYF. The rearrangement uses TRBV10-3 and TRBJ2-7; lacking DNA, the TRBD1 call made by TCRdb goes unchecked. Germline V gene data show CDR1 as ENHRY and CDR2 as SYGVKD. The CDR3 length is 14 residues.

This chain connects TRBV6-1 to TRBJ2-2; absent DNA, TCRdb's TRBD1 call cannot be checked. The CDR3 has 15 residues. Germline V gene lookup returns CDR1 MNHNS and CDR2 SASEGT. This CDR3 is CASRKGQGFTGELFF.

V gene TRBV20-1 combines with J gene TRBJ1-1. Germline V CDR1 and CDR2: DFQATT, SNEGSKA (reference sequence). The CDR3 runs to 12 residues. The CDR3 loop reads CSARDDDTEAFF.

This chain links TRBV3-1 with TRBJ1-1. Germline CDR1 reads LGHDT; CDR2 reads YNNKEL (reference sequence). The CDR3 is made up of 14 amino acids. The CDR3 sequence is CASSQDLGGVEAFF.

The gene calls are TRBV7-2 and TRBJ2-4; TCRdb picks TRBD1, but there is no DNA to check that call. Germline CDR1 and CDR2: SGHTA and FQGNSA. The CDR3 spans 16 residues. Here the CDR3 reads CASSRRTGAAKNIQYF.

The chain links TRBV7-2 to TRBJ2-7; TCRdb indicates TRBD2, and absent DNA this call remains unverified. The V gene's germline CDR1 is SGHTA and CDR2 FQGNSA. The CDR3 length is 12 residues. This chain's CDR3 is CASSARTDSYHF.

The rearrangement links TRBV6-1 to TRBJ2-7; absent DNA, TCRdb's TRBD2 call cannot be checked. Germline loops: CDR1 MNHNS, CDR2 SASEGT. This CDR3 comprises 16 residues. The CDR3 spells CASSEFLEGVIYEQYF.

The chain is built from TRBV19 and TRBJ2-3; no DNA is available, so the TRBD2 call from TCRdb remains unchecked. CDR1 is LNHDA and CDR2 is SQIVND in the germline V gene (reference sequence). CDR3 length: 14 residues. The CDR3 is CASSPRAATDTQYF.

The chain links TRBV11-2 to TRBJ2-2; the TRBD2 assignment by TCRdb is unverifiable without DNA. From germline, CDR1 is SGHAT and CDR2 FQNNGV. This CDR3 has 17 amino acids. CDR3 sequence: CASSLVPAGGRTGELFF.

This chain uses TRBV23-1 with TRBJ2-5; there is no DNA to check the TCRdb D call of TRBD1. TRBV23-1 is flagged as an ORF with uncertain function. This CDR3 contains 16 residues. CDR3 residues: CASSQTGQGAEETQYF.

The chain recombines TRBV6-1 with TRBJ2-7. Germline CDR1 reads MNHNS; CDR2 reads SASEGT. The CDR3 is made up of 14 amino acids. This CDR3 reads CASSKHQASYEQYF.

V and J are TRBV4-2 and TRBJ2-7; the D gene TCRdb calls, TRBD1, cannot be checked with no DNA. CDR3 length: 15 residues. Germline loops: CDR1 LGHNA, CDR2 YNFKEQ. The CDR3 sequence is CASSPRPDREREQYF.

The chain joins TRBV20-1 to TRBJ2-2; TCRdb outputs TRBD1, but without DNA this stays unchecked. This CDR3 spans 15 amino acids. The germline V gene has CDR1 DFQATT and CDR2 SNEGSKA (reference sequence). The CDR3 region is CSARGQAQDTGELFF.

This sequence joins TRBV3-1 and TRBJ1-1. The germline V gene encodes CDR1 LGHDT and CDR2 YNNKEL (reference sequence). The CDR3 has 16 amino acids. CDR3: CASSSHGRGKNTEAFF.

V is TRBV5-1 and J is TRBJ2-4. This CDR3 has 14 amino acids. Germline V gene data show CDR1 as SGHRS and CDR2 as YFSETQ. The CDR3 sequence is CASSVDGAKNIQYF.

The chain links TRBV4-3 to TRBJ2-1. This CDR3 spans 16 amino acids. The germline V gene encodes CDR1 LGHNA and CDR2 YSLEER. The CDR3 sequence is CASSPGSGSSYNEQFF.

The rearrangement uses TRBV7-2 and TRBJ2-5; TCRdb lists TRBD2, though no DNA is available to test this call. The CDR3 is 14 residues long. CDR1 is SGHTA, CDR2 FQGNSA, per germline. CDR3 sequence: CASSPRAGQETQYF.

The genes are TRBV7-2 and TRBJ2-1; TCRdb's assignment of TRBD1 cannot be checked, as there is no DNA. CDR1 is SGHTA and CDR2 is FQGNSA in the germline V gene. The length of the CDR3 is 13 residues. CDR3 loop: CASSTRTGERQFF.

This rearrangement joins TRBV20-1 to TRBJ1-2; TCRdb proposes TRBD1, but this gene call is untestable without DNA. The CDR3 is 16 residues long. Germline V lookup: CDR1 DFQATT, CDR2 SNEGSKA (reference sequence). CDR3: CSASMSGGGANYGYTF.

The rearrangement links TRBV20-1 to TRBJ2-1; TCRdb's assignment of TRBD2 cannot be checked, as there is no DNA. This CDR3 has 13 residues. The germline V gene has CDR1 DFQATT and CDR2 SNEGSKA (reference sequence). The CDR3: CSVHPGGPREQFF.

V gene TRBV6-9 combines with J gene TRBJ2-7; TCRdb proposes TRBD1, but this gene call is untestable without DNA. Germline values: CDR1 MNHGY, CDR2 SVAAGI. The CDR3 totals 15 residues. CDR3 in amino acids: CASSFTRQSSYEQYF.